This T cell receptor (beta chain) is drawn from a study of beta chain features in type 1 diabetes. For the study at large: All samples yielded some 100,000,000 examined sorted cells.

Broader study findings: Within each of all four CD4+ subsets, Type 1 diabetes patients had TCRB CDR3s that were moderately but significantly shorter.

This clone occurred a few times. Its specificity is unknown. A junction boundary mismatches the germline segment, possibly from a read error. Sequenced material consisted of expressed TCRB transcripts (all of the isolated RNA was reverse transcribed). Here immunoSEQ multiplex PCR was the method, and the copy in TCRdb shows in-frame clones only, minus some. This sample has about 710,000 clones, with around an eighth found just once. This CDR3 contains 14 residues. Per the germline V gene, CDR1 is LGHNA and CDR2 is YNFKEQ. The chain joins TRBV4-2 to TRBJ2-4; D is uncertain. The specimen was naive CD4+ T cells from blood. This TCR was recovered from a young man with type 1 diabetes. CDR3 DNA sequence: TGTGCCAGCAGCCAAGATCGGCGGACGGCCCTTCAGGACTTC. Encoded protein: CASSQDRRTALQDF.